The entry below gives a single T cell receptor (beta chain) sequence along with its context. Its matching antigen is unknown. These data are taken from a study of cytomegalovirus exposure and HLA in healthy donors. Study-level findings and limits: The study recorded 150 to 200 TCR beta chains that were cytomegalovirus-associated. Per a prior analysis, the majority of TCR beta V segments were productive roughly 90% or roughly 30% of the time.

Trimming left V 2 bases short and J 5 bases short, with 6 bases between. Per germline, CDR1 MDHEN and CDR2 SYDVKM. CDR3 length: 12 amino acids. The primer mix had 60 Vbeta and 13 Jbeta primers. Data came from immunoSEQ multiplex PCR; TCRdb stores just in-frame clones and leaves some out. This sample has approximately 75,000 clones; 65% to 90% occur once, and the top ten carry around 18%. This TCR derives from a man between 65 and 85 years old in good health and CMV-seropositive. This chain uses TRBV28 with TRBJ2-5; TRBD1 is a possible D gene (5 bases). Sample: PBMCs. The CDR3 spells CASSLQGETQYF. The CDR3 coding sequence is TGTGCCAGCAGTTTACAGGGTGAGACCCAGTACTTC.